This TCR beta chain was captured by sequencing in a study of blood T cell repertoires in COVID-19. Study context: Material from acute and convalescent COVID-19 was sourced from the United States, Italy and Spain. T cells, B-cell-depleted T cells, or PBMCs supplied cDNA or gDNA.

As originally analysed: Counts of nucleated cells, estimated from reference gene primer amplification, were obtained. TCRdb's copy holds only in-frame clones and misses some; the assay was immunoSEQ multiplex PCR. V, J and clone size were drawn from that table, and D and trimming were deduced from the DNA. Of roughly 150,000 clones listed, about four fifths are singletons. This CDR3 has 13 residues. Germline CDR1 is SGHTA and CDR2 is FQGNSA. V was pared by 1 base and J by 6 bases, with 7 bases between. Material: peripheral blood. The sequence was obtained from an elderly woman with acute or convalescent COVID-19. J is TRBJ2-4 and V is TRBV7-2, with TRBD1 as a possible D gene (5 bases). CDR3 nucleotide sequence: TGTGCCAGCAGCTTAGACGACAGAAACATTCAGTACTTC. This encodes CASSLDDRNIQYF.